One sample yielded the 11 T cell receptor beta chains listed below, sequenced in a study of neurological immune-mediated disorders. TCRdb analysed the 5' RACE reads with MiXCR anew, one entry per CDR3 protein. The data show about 36,000 distinct CDR3 sequences, approximately 10% seen once. The sequenced sample consisted of PBMCs. These receptors all stem from a woman aged 25 to 39 with HTLV-1-associated myelopathy (HAM/TSP).

Many counts were recorded for this clonotype. The V call is TRBV5-1, the J call TRBJ2-2; 7 bases align to TRBD1. V lost 4 bases and J lost 6; bases outside the gene matches: 12. Germline V gene data show CDR1 as SGHRS and CDR2 as YFSETQ. The CDR3 is 16 residues long. The CDR3 loop is CASSVKTGSVPGELFF. CDR3 DNA: TGCGCCAGCAGCGTGAAGACAGGGTCTGTGCCCGGGGAGCTGTTTTTT. Full variable domain (missing parts from reference TRBV5-1 and TRBJ2-2): KAGVTQTPRYLIKTRGQQVTLSCSPISGHRSVSWYQQTPGQGLQFLFEYFSETQRNKGNFPGRFSGRQFSNSRSEMNVSTLELGDSALYLCASSVKTGSVPGELFFGEGSRLTVL.

This clonotype was counted ten times or more. The rearrangement links TRBV20-1 to TRBJ1-6, with TRBD1 as a possible D gene (6 bases). Trimming removed 3 bases from V and 10 bases from J, with 13 bases in between. CDR3 length: 13 residues. Per germline, CDR1 DFQATT and CDR2 SNEGSKA (reference sequence). CDR3 in amino acids: CSASWAGVSPLHF. The CDR3 nucleotides read TGCAGTGCTAGTTGGGCAGGGGTGTCACCCCTCCACTTT.

This clonotype was recorded only once. This chain uses TRBV20-1 with TRBJ1-1; D might be TRBD1 (6 bases). The CDR3 is made up of 13 amino acids. V shed 7 bases and J shed 0 bases, with 12 bases lying between them. Germline CDR1 DFQATT, CDR2 SNEGSKA (reference sequence). CDR3 region: CSVGGRVNTEAFF. In DNA form, the CDR3 reads TGCAGTGTTGGGGGGCGGGTGAACACTGAAGCTTTCTTT.

This clonotype was counted at least ten times. The rearrangement joins TRBV2 to TRBJ1-1, with D perhaps matching TRBD1 (5 bases). The germline V gene encodes CDR1 SNHLY and CDR2 FYNNEI. The CDR3 runs 16 residues. V was shortened by 6 bases and J by 5 bases, with 22 bases between the two germline ends. CDR3 residues: CASRPDGAVVGTEAFF. Written as DNA, the CDR3 is TGTGCCAGCAGACCCGACGGGGCAGTCGTTGGGACTGAAGCTTTCTTT.

This clonotype was recorded at least ten times. The V and J genes are TRBV5-1 and TRBJ1-3; D remains ambiguous. The length of the CDR3 is 15 residues. The ends were cut back, 0 bases at V and 1 base at J, with 8 bases in the middle. From germline, CDR1 is SGHRS and CDR2 YFSETQ. CDR3 coding DNA: TGCGCCAGCAGCTTGGAAGCAGGTTCTGGAAACACCATATATTTT. Residues: CASSLEAGSGNTIYF.

This clonotype was picked up many times. The chain is built from TRBV21-1 and TRBJ1-2; the table calls TRBD1, which could not be checked here. TRBV21-1 is deemed a pseudogene. This CDR3 is 14 amino acids long. CDR3 residues: CASSSRTDDYGYTF. The CDR3 nucleotides read TGTGCCAGCAGCTCACGGACAGACGACTATGGCTACACCTTC.

At least ten counts were recorded for this clonotype. CDR3 region: CATSAWDRGFKNIQYF. CDR3 sequence (DNA): TGTGCCACCAGCGCCTGGGACAGGGGTTTCAAAAACATTCAGTACTTC. This chain links TRBV15 with TRBJ2-4; 10 positions agree with TRBD1. Germline V gene sequence: CDR1 LNHNV, CDR2 YYDKDF (reference sequence). V lost 5 bases, J lost 3 bases, and 7 bases stayed unmatched. The CDR3 consists of 16 residues.

This clonotype was picked up many times. The CDR3 sequence is CSARGGQGAQGANVLTF. Written as DNA, the CDR3 is TGCAGTGCTAGAGGGGGACAGGGGGCGCAAGGGGCCAACGTCCTGACTTTC. The rearrangement joins TRBV20-1 to TRBJ2-6; TRBD1 aligns across 12 bases. V was pared by 1 base and J by 4 bases, with 5 bases of the junction left unmatched. This CDR3 region has 17 residues. Germline CDR1 is DFQATT and CDR2 is SNEGSKA (reference sequence).

Of note for this clonotype: The junction and the germline gene differ at one end; a read error may be behind it. This chain links TRBV4-1 with TRBJ2-1; 11 bases fit TRBD2. Looked up from germline, CDR1 is MGHRA and CDR2 is YSYEKL. The CDR3 has 16 amino acids. CDR3 nucleotide sequence: TGCGCCAGCAGCCAAGATGGGCTAGCGGGGGGAGATGATCAGTTCTTC. Encoded protein: CASSQDGLAGGDDQFF.

In this sample, this clonotype turned up many times. The chain employs TRBV20-1 and TRBJ2-7; TRBD1 is a possible D gene (6 bases). The V and J ends lost 6 bases and 11 bases respectively, with 20 bases between them. The CDR3 sequence is 12 residues long. The germline V gene encodes CDR1 DFQATT and CDR2 SNEGSKA (reference sequence). The CDR3 region has the DNA TGCAGTGCAGGGGTCGGGGAAGGGGGAAAGTACTTC. Protein: CSAGVGEGGKYF.

To note about this clonotype: One junction end does not reproduce the germline sequence, and a read error may be involved. The genes are TRBV6-1 and TRBJ1-5; 7 bases map to TRBD1. CDR3 length equals 14 residues. Germline V lookup: CDR1 MNHNS, CDR2 SASEGT. The CDR3 bases are TGTGCCAGAATCGACAGGGCCAGCAATCAGACCCAGCATTTT. It is translated as CARIDRASNQTQHF.